One T cell receptor beta chain is described in this entry. The antigen is not known. This record belongs to a study of T cell responses to AZD1222 COVID-19 vaccine. General study findings and limits: Reports indicate that nearly half of spike-specific TCRs are directed at unmutated variant regions. Seropositivity was recorded at baseline in only a handful of AZD1222 recipients.

The V end was cut by 7 bases, the J end by 9 bases, with 10 bases between. Per germline, CDR1 MNHEY and CDR2 SMNVEV (reference sequence). The CDR3 length is 11 residues. The assay was immunoSEQ multiplex PCR, and TCRdb's table has in-frame clones only and misses some. Among about 35,000 clones listed, 70% to 90% were seen once. The sequence was collected from an adult in good health. The V gene is TRBV27, the J gene TRBJ2-1; no firm D call. The specimen was peripheral blood, collected on day 0 of AZD1222 vaccination. CDR3 sequence reads: CASKNQVEQFF. The CDR3 coding sequence is TGTGCCAGCAAAAATCAGGTTGAGCAGTTCTTC.